This T cell receptor (beta chain) was obtained from a study of blood T cell repertoires in COVID-19. Study context: Nucleic acid was either cDNA or gDNA, and it came from T cells, B-cell-depleted T cells, or PBMCs.

In the study's own analysis: Nucleated cell counts were estimated from reference gene primer amplification. Generated by immunoSEQ multiplex PCR, the TCRdb table keeps only in-frame clones and is missing some. The V and J calls and clone size are taken from that table; D and trimming were inferred from the DNA. Counted here are around 280,000 clones, about 89% occurring once; the ten biggest clones make up around 1.7%. The V gene end was trimmed by 9 bases and the J gene end by 1 base; junction bases not matched to a gene: 13. This CDR3 contains 17 residues. Germline lookup yields CDR1 LNHDA and CDR2 SQIVND (reference sequence). Individuals drawn from approximately 22 US areas were about 18 to 95 years old. Participant-given clinical history determined each cohort assignment.

The sequence was obtained from a woman in her forties who had recovered from COVID-19. This chain links TRBV19 with TRBJ1-3; 9 nucleotides align to TRBD1. The sample taken for sequencing was PBMCs or T cells enriched from blood (not recorded which). CDR3 region: CASSQGAQVFSGNTIYF. In DNA form, the CDR3 reads TGTGCCAGCTCACAGGGGGCCCAAGTTTTTTCTGGAAACACCATATATTTT.